This TCR beta chain originates from a study of TIL therapy for anti-PD-1-resistant metastatic lung cancer. Background on the study: Median tumor mutation burden was roughly 1.4 mutations per megabase.

To note about this clone: Its specificity is unknown.

General observations from the study: After infusion, TIL clonotypes partly replaced peripheral T cells and declined over months.

This was the immunoSEQ v3 assay. TCRdb keeps only in-frame clones here, not all; method: immunoSEQ multiplex PCR. The data show more than 55,000 clones, roughly two thirds seen once. This sample's time point: pre-treatment sample, taken before nivolumab and TIL therapy. The TCR sequence derives from a person aged 25-80 years with non-small cell lung cancer. Sequencing used blood, obtained at baseline.

CDR3 region: CASNRAALGANVLTF. The CDR3 coding sequence is TGCGCCAGCAATAGGGCCGCGCTCGGGGCCAACGTCCTGACTTTC. The V and J genes are TRBV5-1 and TRBJ2-6, with D unclear. CDR1 and CDR2 (germline): SGHRS, YFSETQ. This CDR3 contains 15 residues. V lost 6 bases and J 4 bases, leaving 14 bases between the germline ends.